These T cell receptor beta chains were read from a single sample in a study of control samples from healthy donors and cancer patients. Clones were sequenced by immunoSEQ multiplex PCR, and TCRdb holds only the in-frame ones, with some missing. This repertoire shows 57,000 or so clones, around 91% found once; its top ten account for under 7%. The sample taken for sequencing was PBMCs. The receptors originated from a man aged 55 to 70 with colorectal cancer. Both conserved end residues are part of each CDR3. D genes are given only for firm matches. Not every row has a clone size; where given, it reads once, few, many or a size class.

cdr3_nt cdr3_aa d_call cdr3_length clone_size j_call v_call
TGTGCCAGCAGCTTATCCCGGGACTTGCAAGAGACCCAGTACTTC CASSLSRDLQETQYF - 15 - TRBJ2-5 TRBV7-2
TGTGCCAGCAGCTTGGGTGCAGGGGGCGTTGATAATGAAAAACTGTTTTTT CASSLGAGGVDNEKLFF TRBD1 17 - TRBJ1-4 TRBV5-5
TGTGCCAGCAGCTTAAGGGGATTCACCGGGGAGCTGTTTTTT CASSLRGFTGELFF - 14 - TRBJ2-2 TRBV7-2
TGTGCCAGCAGCCCCGGGACCAACTGGCACGAGCAGTACTTC CASSPGTNWHEQYF - 14 - TRBJ2-7 TRBV3-1/TRBV3-2
TGTGCCAGCAGCTTCGGGGCCAGACGGAACTATGGCTACACCTTC CASSFGARRNYGYTF - 15 few TRBJ1-2 TRBV7-9
TGCGCCAGCAGCCAACAGGGGGTGAGAGCTTTCTTT CASSQQGVRAFF TRBD1 12 - TRBJ1-1 TRBV5-1
TGTGCCAGCAGCACCCCAGGTAGCAATCAGCCCCAGCATTTT CASSTPGSNQPQHF - 14 - TRBJ1-5 TRBV7-9
TGTGCCAGCAGGACGGACAGGGGGCACGACGAGCAGTACTTC CASRTDRGHDEQYF TRBD1 14 - TRBJ2-7 TRBV6-5
TGCGCCAGCAGCCAAGAAGAAGTCCTGACTTTC CASSQEEVLTF - 11 - TRBJ2-6 TRBV5-1
TGTGCCAGCAGCTTAGAAAATGGGGGGACTGAAGCTTTCTTT CASSLENGGTEAFF - 14 - TRBJ1-1 TRBV7-8
TGTGCCAGCAGCTTAGATGGCGGGCGCACAGATACGCAGTATTTT CASSLDGGRTDTQYF - 15 - TRBJ2-3 TRBV7-9
TGTGCCACCACCCTCGCGGGGTTCAACTCTGGGGCCAACGTCCTGACTTTC CATTLAGFNSGANVLTF - 17 once TRBJ2-6 TRBV19
TGTGCCAGCAGCCAAGGATTAGGGGAGCAGTACTTC CASSQGLGEQYF - 12 once TRBJ2-7 TRBV3-1/TRBV3-2
TGTGCCAGCAGTTTAGAAAGTGGCGGGGGATCTAATTCACCCCTCCACTTT CASSLESGGGSNSPLHF - 17 - TRBJ1-6 TRBV27
TGTGCCAGCTCTCTACCACAGGGGCAAACGGTTTACGAGCAGTACTTC CASSLPQGQTVYEQYF TRBD1 16 - TRBJ2-7 TRBV18
TGTGCCAGCAGCTCCCCGAGGGGGGTCCTAGACAATGAGCAGTTCTTC CASSSPRGVLDNEQFF - 16 once TRBJ2-1 TRBV11-3
TGTGCCAGCTCACCTCCGGGACAGGGGACGAAAAACATTCAGTACTTC CASSPPGQGTKNIQYF TRBD1 16 - TRBJ2-4 TRBV18
TGCGCCAGCAGCTTTATGTTCCGGAGGGAATACACAGATACGCAGTATTTT CASSFMFRREYTDTQYF - 17 - TRBJ2-3 TRBV5-1
TGTGCCGGGGATGGCTACACCTTC CAGDGYTF - 8 - TRBJ1-2 TRBV7-9
TGTGCCAGCAGCCGAGGGGACTTGATAGCCTACGAGCAGTACTTC CASSRGDLIAYEQYF - 15 - TRBJ2-7 TRBV11-3
TGTGCCAGCTCACCAGCTAAAGGGACCTCCTACGAGCAGTACTTC CASSPAKGTSYEQYF - 15 - TRBJ2-7 TRBV18
TGTGCCAGCAGCCTGCTCGACAGGACTGAAGCTTTCTTT CASSLLDRTEAFF - 13 - TRBJ1-1 TRBV7-9
TGTGCCAGCAGGCCTGCGGGGGCCGGCACAGATACGCAGTATTTT CASRPAGAGTDTQYF - 15 - TRBJ2-3 TRBV6-5
TGTGCCAGCAGCGCCGATGGGGACAGACTGTCCGGGGAGCTGTTTTTT CASSADGDRLSGELFF TRBD1 16 - TRBJ2-2 TRBV9
TGTGCCAGCAGCTTAGGCTCCTTGACTAGCGGGAGAAACAATGAGCAGTTCTTC CASSLGSLTSGRNNEQFF TRBD2 18 - TRBJ2-1 TRBV5-8
TGTGCCAGCAGCTTTCCGACGGACCCCTACGAGCAGTACTTC CASSFPTDPYEQYF - 14 - TRBJ2-7 TRBV7-8
TGTGCCAGCAGTTTACGGAACAGGGGGCGCAATCAGCCCCAGCATTTT CASSLRNRGRNQPQHF TRBD1 16 - TRBJ1-5 TRBV28
TGTGCCAGCAGTTTCGGGGGGGATACGCAGTATTTT CASSFGGDTQYF TRBD2 12 - TRBJ2-3 TRBV11-2
TGTGCCAGCAGCCCCAGGGGGCCCTATAGCAATCAGCCCCAGCATTTT CASSPRGPYSNQPQHF TRBD1 16 - TRBJ1-5 TRBV7-2
TGCGCCAGCAGCCCCACAAGGGGGCCGGGCAATCAGCCCCAGCATTTT CASSPTRGPGNQPQHF TRBD1 16 few TRBJ1-5 TRBV4-1
TGTGCCAGCAGTTACTTAGACAGGGCTGCCGGGGAGCTGTTTTTT CASSYLDRAAGELFF TRBD1 15 - TRBJ2-2 TRBV6-5
TGTGCCAGCAGTTTGCCAGGGGGAAGCACCGGGGAGCTGTTTTTT CASSLPGGSTGELFF TRBD1 15 - TRBJ2-2 TRBV27
TGTGCCAGCAGTTACTCGTTGGGGACTAATGAAAAACTGTTTTTT CASSYSLGTNEKLFF - 15 few TRBJ1-4 TRBV6-5
TGTGCCAGCAGCCCTTCCACAGATACGCAGTATTTT CASSPSTDTQYF - 12 - TRBJ2-3 TRBV11-2
TGTGCCAGTACCAGACAGGGGGCCCGCTCTGGAAACACCATATATTTT CASTRQGARSGNTIYF TRBD1 16 - TRBJ1-3 TRBV19
TGTGCCAGCAGCTTGTTCGATAGGATCCGATCGGTCCGCAATGAGCAGTTCTTC CASSLFDRIRSVRNEQFF - 18 - TRBJ2-1 TRBV5-6
TGTGCCAGCAGCCTACGGGTCTTTCAGCCGCAGTATTTT CASSLRVFQPQYF - 13 - TRBJ2-3 TRBV3-1/TRBV3-2
TGTGCCAGCAGCCCCACAGCGGGACTGTCCCCCTACGAGCAGTACTTC CASSPTAGLSPYEQYF TRBD2 16 once TRBJ2-7 TRBV7-2
TGTGCCAGCAGCTTAGAGGCGGTGGGCACCGGGGAGCTGTTTTTT CASSLEAVGTGELFF - 15 - TRBJ2-2 TRBV7-9
TGTGCCAGCAGCTTAATCCTACTAGCGGGGGCACGTACAGATACGCAGTATTTT CASSLILLAGARTDTQYF TRBD2 18 - TRBJ2-3 TRBV11-2